This TCR beta chain stems from a study of Graves' ophthalmopathy and Graves' hyperthyroidism. On the study more broadly: In this cohort's terms, stable hyperthyroidism meant no ophthalmopathy by 18 months of follow-up. Findings of the study overall: Ophthalmopathy cases were distinguished from stable hyperthyroidism by a 13-signature model, reaching roughly 90% sensitivity and 81.08% specificity. The model predicted progression of ophthalmopathy with a sensitivity of roughly 66%, and its specificity was under 75%.

As concerns this clonotype: The target antigen is unknown.

The trim removed 1 base at V and 2 bases at J, leaving 14 bases unmatched. The CDR3 is 19 residues long. Per germline, CDR1 SEHNR and CDR2 FQNEAQ (reference sequence). Patients were diagnosed from clinical symptoms, serum thyroxine, TRAb, thyroid ultrasound and orbital computed tomography. RNA transcripts yielded amplified TCR beta CDR3 regions. The workflow started with a first-round RT-PCR run with HTBI primers and then moved on to a second-round multiplex PCR. TCRdb passed the multiplex PCR reads through MiXCR, listing each CDR3 protein once. Among a few hundred thousand distinct CDR3 sequences listed, about 35% were seen once.

The V call is TRBV7-9, the J call TRBJ2-1, with 7 bases matching TRBD2. Sequenced: peripheral blood or thyroid tissue (not recorded which). The receptor was isolated from an adult man with Graves' hyperthyroidism. Here the CDR3 DNA reads TGTGCCAGCAGCTTAGACCCCCGGAGTGGCGGGAGTACCTACAATGAGCAGTTCTTC. Translated, it gives CASSLDPRSGGSTYNEQFF.